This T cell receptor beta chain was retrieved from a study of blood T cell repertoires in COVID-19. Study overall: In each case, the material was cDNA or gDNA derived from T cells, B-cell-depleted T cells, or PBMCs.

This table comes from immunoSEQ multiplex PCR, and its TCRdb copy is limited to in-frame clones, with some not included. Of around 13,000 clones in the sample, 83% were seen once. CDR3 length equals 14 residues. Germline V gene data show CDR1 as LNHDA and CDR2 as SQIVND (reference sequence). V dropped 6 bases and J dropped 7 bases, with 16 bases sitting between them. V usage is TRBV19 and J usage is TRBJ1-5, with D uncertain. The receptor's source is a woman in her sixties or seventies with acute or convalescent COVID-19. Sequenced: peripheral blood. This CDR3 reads CASRAGRGEQPQHF. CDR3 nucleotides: TGTGCCAGTAGGGCGGGAAGAGGAGAGCAGCCCCAGCATTTT.